These 26 T cell receptor beta chains came from one sample sequenced in a study of blood T cell repertoires in COVID-19. The assay was immunoSEQ multiplex PCR, and TCRdb's table has in-frame clones only and misses some. The sample lists 110,000 to 150,000 clones, around 81% occurring once. Sequenced input: peripheral blood. The receptors come from a human donor in a cohort sampled during active COVID-19.

This chain uses TRBV10-3 with TRBJ2-7; D possibly corresponds to TRBD1 (5 bases). This CDR3 comprises 14 residues. Germline V gives CDR1 ENHRY, CDR2 SYGVKD. The V gene lost 0 bases and the J gene lost 6 bases, with 12 bases spanning the gap. The CDR3 DNA reads as TGTGCCATCAGTGAGTCGCTCCAGGGCGGCGAGCAGTACTTC. Translation: CAISESLQGGEQYF.

The chain links TRBV5-1 to TRBJ1-3, with 7 bases fitting TRBD1. The CDR3 consists of 15 residues. The V gene end was trimmed by 4 bases and the J gene end by 2 bases; junction bases not matched to a gene: 6. Per germline, CDR1 SGHRS and CDR2 YFSETQ. CDR3 residues: CASSPEGATGNTIYF. The CDR3 nucleotides are TGCGCCAGCAGCCCCGAGGGGGCGACTGGAAACACCATATATTTT.

This clone was counted a few times. The genes are TRBV18 and TRBJ2-6, with 9 bases matching TRBD2. V was clipped by 5 bases and J by 0 bases; unmatched bases: 8. CDR1 KGHSH and CDR2 LQKENI come from the germline V gene. This CDR3 has 18 residues. CDR3 nucleotide sequence: TGTGCCAGCTCAAGAGTAGCGGGAGTAAGCTCTGGGGCCAACGTCCTGACTTTC. Its translation: CASSRVAGVSSGANVLTF.

This clone showed up just a few times. J is TRBJ1-3 and V is TRBV19; the D is unclear. The V gene's germline CDR1 is LNHDA and CDR2 SQIVND (reference sequence). Trimming stripped 5 bases from V and 0 bases from J, with 8 bases between. There are 14 residues in the CDR3. The CDR3 is CASSSLSSGNTIYF. The CDR3 bases are TGTGCCAGTAGTTCCCTGAGCTCTGGAAACACCATATATTTT.

The V and J genes are TRBV20-1 and TRBJ2-5; TRBD1 matches at 7 bases. Germline V CDR1 and CDR2: DFQATT, SNEGSKA (reference sequence). The ends lost 3 bases at V and 2 bases at J; junction bases unmatched: 6. The CDR3 loop spans 14 amino acids. The CDR3 loop reads CSASSRQGQETQYF. The DNA of the CDR3 is TGCAGTGCTAGTTCGCGACAGGGTCAAGAGACCCAGTACTTC.

The CDR3 nucleotides read TGTGCCACCAGCAGTTACTCCCCCCCAGGGGTTGAGCAGTTCTTC. Encoded protein: CATSSYSPPGVEQFF. The V gene is TRBV15, the J gene TRBJ2-1, with D possibly matching TRBD1 (6 bases). Trimming left V 3 bases short and J 9 bases short, with 18 bases between. Germline values: CDR1 LNHNV, CDR2 YYDKDF (reference sequence). This CDR3 spans 15 amino acids.

The V gene is TRBV28, the J gene TRBJ2-7, with 9 bases aligning to TRBD1. The CDR3 totals 16 residues. V shed 6 bases and J 6 bases; nucleotides not matched to a gene: 15. CDR1 MDHEN and CDR2 SYDVKM come from the germline V gene. The CDR3 loop is CASRQPAATGGREQYF. DNA for the CDR3: TGTGCCAGCAGACAGCCCGCGGCGACAGGGGGTCGCGAGCAGTACTTC. The whole variable domain, filled in from reference TRBV28 and TRBJ2-7, reads DVKVTQSSRYLVKRTGEKVFLECVQDMDHENMFWYRQDPGLGLRLIYFSYDVKMKEKGDIPEGYSVSREKKERFSLILESASTNQTSMYLCASRQPAATGGREQYFGPGTRLTVT.

The V and J genes are TRBV27 and TRBJ2-6, with TRBD2 as a possible D gene (6 bases). Trimming cost V 4 bases and J 2 bases, with 12 bases left between them. This CDR3 contains 16 residues. Germline values: CDR1 MNHEY, CDR2 SMNVEV (reference sequence). The CDR3 sequence is CASSSIGGAGANVLTF. The CDR3 region has the DNA TGTGCCAGCAGTTCCATCGGAGGGGCTGGGGCCAACGTCCTGACTTTC.

This rearrangement joins TRBV29-1 to TRBJ2-5; 10 bases are shared with TRBD1. This CDR3 comprises 12 residues. The J segment lost 6 bases and the V segment lost 7 bases, leaving 5 bases of the junction unmatched. CDR1 and CDR2 (germline): SQVTM, ANQGSEA. The CDR3 sequence is CSGTGQGQTQYF. In DNA form, the CDR3 reads TGCAGCGGGACGGGACAGGGGCAGACCCAGTACTTC.

Only a few counts were recorded for this clone. The rearrangement joins TRBV28 to TRBJ1-2; 7 positions agree with TRBD1. The germline V gene has CDR1 MDHEN and CDR2 SYDVKM. This CDR3 spans 17 amino acids. After removal of 2 bases from V and 4 bases from J, the junction contained 13 bases not matched to a gene. The chain's CDR3 is CASSLPSGTDDLYGYTF. DNA of the CDR3: TGTGCCAGCAGTTTACCGTCCGGGACAGATGATCTCTATGGCTACACCTTC.

The V and J genes are TRBV11-2 and TRBJ1-6; no clear D. V gave up 5 bases and J gave up 2 bases, with 7 bases separating them. Germline V gene lookup returns CDR1 SGHAT and CDR2 FQNNGV. The CDR3 consists of 14 residues. CDR3 nucleotides: TGTGCCAGCAGCCTAACCCCCTATAATTCACCCCTCCACTTT. Translation: CASSLTPYNSPLHF.

This clone was picked up one time. The chain carries TRBV7-3 and TRBJ2-1; 7 nucleotides agree with TRBD2. The trim removed 6 bases at V and 5 bases at J, leaving 16 bases unmatched. CDR1 and CDR2 from the germline V gene are SGHTA and FQGTGA. This CDR3 is built from 17 residues. This chain's CDR3 is CASSSVGRGSQNNEQFF. DNA for the CDR3: TGTGCCAGCAGTTCAGTCGGGCGGGGGAGCCAGAACAATGAGCAGTTCTTC.

CDR3 coding DNA: TGTGCCAGCAGCTTAAGGGACAGGCGGAAGCAGTACTTC. Encoded protein: CASSLRDRRKQYF. The chain joins TRBV11-1 to TRBJ2-7, with 8 bases lining up with TRBD1. CDR3 length equals 13 residues. Germline CDR1 and CDR2: SGHAT and FQDESV (reference sequence). Trimming cost V 2 bases and J 8 bases; bases outside gene matches: 5. Complete variable domain (other parts from reference TRBV11-1 and TRBJ2-7): EAEVAQSPRYKITEKSQAVAFWCDPISGHATLYWYRQILGQGPELLVQFQDESVVDDSQLPKDRFSAERLKGVDSTLKIQPAELGDSAMYLCASSLRDRRKQYFGPGTRLTVT.

This clone was found once. The V call is TRBV27, the J call TRBJ1-2; 8 positions match TRBD1. The CDR3 extends over 13 amino acids. J gave up 4 bases and V 6 bases, and 4 bases lay outside the gene matches. Germline V gives CDR1 MNHEY, CDR2 SMNVEV (reference sequence). CDR3 DNA sequence: TGTGCCAGCAGCGTAACAGGGGGCTATGGCTACACCTTC. Translation gives CASSVTGGYGYTF.

This clone was counted once. The rearrangement links TRBV23-1 to TRBJ1-5, with 8 bases fitting TRBD1. TRBV23-1 is reported as an ORF; its role is uncertain. The V segment lost 5 bases and the J segment 0 bases; nucleotides outside the gene matches: 9. The CDR3 is 17 amino acids. The CDR3 sequence is CASSIDRGPYSNQPQHF. CDR3 DNA: TGCGCCAGCAGTATCGACAGGGGCCCTTATAGCAATCAGCCCCAGCATTTT.

This chain uses TRBV5-6 with TRBJ2-7; D remains ambiguous. The CDR3 spans 13 residues. The germline V and J ends were trimmed by 4 bases and 4 bases, with 12 bases remaining between them. CDR1 is SGHDT, CDR2 YYEEEE, per germline. The chain's CDR3 is CASSLPQDYEQYF. The CDR3 nucleotides read TGTGCCAGCAGCCTCCCGCAGGATTACGAGCAGTACTTC.

The chain has TRBV7-3 and TRBJ2-3; 14 nucleotides line up with TRBD2. The length of the CDR3 is 16 residues. V shed 0 bases, J shed 6 bases, and the junction held 2 bases outside the gene matches. Germline CDR1 is SGHTA and CDR2 is FQGTGA. The CDR3 DNA sequence: TGTGCCAGCAGCTTAACGGGACTAGCGGGAGAGGATACGCAGTATTTT. Its protein is CASSLTGLAGEDTQYF.

V and J are TRBV11-3 and TRBJ2-7, with D tentatively TRBD1 (5 bases). The V end was cut by 1 base, the J end by 1 base, with 8 bases between. CDR1 and CDR2 (germline): SGHNT, YENEEA. The CDR3 contains 14 residues. The CDR3 nucleotides read TGTGCCAGCAGCTTAGGAGGACAATCCTACGAGCAGTACTTC. This translates into CASSLGGQSYEQYF.

The chain couples TRBV27 to TRBJ2-6, with 8 bases that match TRBD1. CDR1 and CDR2 (germline): MNHEY, SMNVEV (reference sequence). Unmatched junction bases numbered 6, after V lost 5 bases and J lost 0 bases. This CDR3 has 17 amino acids. This CDR3 is CASSRTGTFSGANVLTF. CDR3 nucleotide sequence: TGTGCCAGCAGTAGGACAGGGACGTTCTCTGGGGCCAACGTCCTGACTTTC. The whole variable domain, filled in from reference TRBV27 and TRBJ2-6, reads EAQVTQNPRYLITVTGKKLTVTCSQNMNHEYMSWYRQDPGLGLRQIYYSMNVEVTDKGDVPEGYKVSRKEKRNFPLILESPSPNQTSLYFCASSRTGTFSGANVLTFGAGSRLTVL.

The chain carries TRBV4-1 and TRBJ1-1, with 10 bases fitting TRBD1. In germline, CDR1 is MGHRA, CDR2 YSYEKL. The CDR3 totals 15 residues. V dropped 4 bases and J dropped 1; count of bases not matched to a gene: 3. For the CDR3, the DNA is TGCGCCAGCAGCCCCGGGACAGGGGAGAACACTGAAGCTTTCTTT. Amino acids: CASSPGTGENTEAFF.

V and J are TRBV13 and TRBJ1-2, with 8 bases lining up with TRBD1. CDR1 PRHDT and CDR2 FYEKMQ come from the germline V gene (reference sequence). The CDR3 is 12 amino acids. Trimming at V came to 4 bases and at J to 6 bases, leaving 1 base not matched to a gene. The CDR3: CASSSQGDGYTF. Here the CDR3 DNA reads TGTGCCAGCAGCTCACAGGGGGATGGCTACACCTTC. Drawing the rest from reference TRBV13 and TRBJ1-2, the complete variable domain is AAGVIQSPRHLIKEKRETATLKCYPIPRHDTVYWYQQGPGQDPQFLISFYEKMQSDKGSIPDRFSAQQFSDYHSELNMSSLELGDSALYFCASSSQGDGYTFGSGTRLTVV.

This sequence joins TRBV7-9 and TRBJ2-7; 7 nucleotides match TRBD1. J gave up 7 bases and V 6 bases, and 9 bases lay outside the gene matches. This CDR3 comprises 13 residues. Germline V gene sequence: CDR1 SEHNR, CDR2 FQNEAQ (reference sequence). For the CDR3, the DNA is TGTGCCAGCAGTTGGGGAACAGGGGTGGAGCAGTACTTC. This codes for CASSWGTGVEQYF.

The CDR3 nucleotides are TGTGCCACCAGTGATTTGCCGGGGACTACCGGGGGTCCTTACAATGAGCAGTTCTTC. Translating it yields CATSDLPGTTGGPYNEQFF. The chain couples TRBV24-1 to TRBJ2-1; 7 nucleotides align to TRBD2. Germline loops: CDR1 KGHDR, CDR2 SFDVKD. V gave up 0 bases and J gave up 4 bases; unmatched junction bases: 14. This CDR3 region has 19 residues.

This clone appeared once. Here the CDR3 reads CASSVGIGGTGKETQYF. The DNA for the CDR3 is TGTGCCAGCAGCGTAGGAATCGGTGGGACAGGGAAAGAGACCCAGTACTTC. The chain employs TRBV9 and TRBJ2-5; the match to TRBD1 covers 9 bases. The CDR3 sequence is 17 residues long. The germline V gene encodes CDR1 SGDLS and CDR2 YYNGEE. J lost 3 bases, V lost 0 bases, and 9 bases had no gene match.

The chain carries TRBV18 and TRBJ2-7, with 9 nucleotides matching TRBD1. Germline CDR1 and CDR2: KGHSH and LQKENI. The CDR3 contains 13 residues. V dropped 5 bases and J dropped 4; count of bases not matched to a gene: 3. CDR3 nucleotides: TGTGCCAGCTCAAAGGGACAGGGATACGAGCAGTACTTC. Translation gives CASSKGQGYEQYF.

The gene calls are TRBV2 and TRBJ1-1; D unclear. Trimming stripped 8 bases from V and 4 bases from J, with 8 bases between. From germline, CDR1 is SNHLY and CDR2 FYNNEI. This CDR3 is 11 amino acids long. CDR3 loop: CASSGVTEAFF. CDR3 DNA sequence: TGTGCCAGCTCTGGAGTCACTGAAGCTTTCTTT. The variable domain in full, with the rest retrieved from reference TRBV2 and TRBJ1-1, is EPEVTQTPSHQVTQMGQEVILRCVPISNHLYFYWYRQILGQKVEFLVSFYNNEISEKSEIFDDQFSVERPDGSNFTLKIRSTKLEDSAMYFCASSGVTEAFFGQGTRLTVV.